The 29 T cell receptor beta chains presented below share a single source sample, sequenced in a study of cytomegalovirus exposure and HLA in healthy donors. The primer mix had 60 Vbeta and 13 Jbeta primers. Generated by immunoSEQ multiplex PCR, the TCRdb table keeps only in-frame clones and is missing some. The data contain around 110,000 clones, 77% of them singletons. Source material: PBMCs. Receptors were obtained from a male donor in good health and CMV-seronegative.

The chain combines TRBV19 with TRBJ2-5, with TRBD1 as a possible D gene (6 bases). Trimming shortened V by 8 bases and J by 4 bases, and 11 bases separated the two germline ends. Germline V gene sequence: CDR1 LNHDA, CDR2 SQIVND (reference sequence). This CDR3 has 12 amino acids. CDR3 nucleotide sequence: TGTGCCAGTGACAAAGGGGGAGAGACCCAGTACTTC. Amino acid sequence: CASDKGGETQYF. Full variable domain (missing parts from reference TRBV19 and TRBJ2-5): DGGITQSPKYLFRKEGQNVTLSCEQNLNHDAMYWYRQDPGQGLRLIYYSQIVNDFQKGDIAEGYSVSREKKESFPLTVTSAQKNPTAFYLCASDKGGETQYFGPGTRLLVL.

The chain uses TRBV28 and TRBJ2-7, with a weak D call TRBD1 (6 bases). CDR1 is MDHEN and CDR2 is SYDVKM in the germline V gene. This CDR3 region has 17 residues. The V end was cut by 6 bases, the J end by 6 bases, with 27 bases between. This chain's CDR3 is CASSLTAYREMNSEQYF. The CDR3 coding sequence is TGTGCCAGCAGCCTTACCGCATACAGGGAGATGAACTCCGAGCAGTACTTC.

The chain has TRBV5-1 and TRBJ2-1, with 7 bases lining up with TRBD2. CDR3 length: 16 amino acids. The ends lost 2 bases at V and 0 bases at J; junction bases unmatched: 5. Germline values: CDR1 SGHRS, CDR2 YFSETQ. CDR3 sequence: CASSLKLANSYNEQFF. The CDR3, as DNA: TGCGCCAGCAGCTTAAAACTAGCGAACTCCTACAATGAGCAGTTCTTC.

The table lists this clone with a count of one. The chain has TRBV27 and TRBJ2-1; D perhaps matches TRBD2 (6 bases). The germline V gene has CDR1 MNHEY and CDR2 SMNVEV (reference sequence). With 5 bases removed from V and 5 bases from J, the gap between germline ends came to 16 bases. The CDR3 contains 15 residues. The CDR3 nucleotides are TGTGCCAGCAGTGACACACCGGGACTCAACAATGAGCAGTTCTTC. Residues: CASSDTPGLNNEQFF.

This clone was seen a few times. The rearrangement uses TRBV30 and TRBJ1-3, with D possibly being TRBD1 (6 bases). The V gene's germline CDR1 is GTSNPN and CDR2 SVGIG (reference sequence). CDR3 length: 13 amino acids. Trimming left V 5 bases short and J 0 bases short, with 8 bases between. The CDR3 DNA sequence: TGTGCCTGGTACAGGGACTCTGGAAACACCATATATTTT. Its protein is CAWYRDSGNTIYF.

This clone came up once. V usage is TRBV7-2 and J usage is TRBJ2-1, with 10 bases matching TRBD2. This CDR3 spans 14 amino acids. The J segment lost 2 bases and the V segment lost 11 bases, leaving 6 bases of the junction unmatched. Germline V gene lookup returns CDR1 SGHTA and CDR2 FQGNSA. CDR3 residues: CASVAGGAYNEQFF. The CDR3 bases are TGTGCCTCCGTAGCGGGGGGTGCCTACAATGAGCAGTTCTTC.

This clone came up a few times. The rearrangement joins TRBV2 to TRBJ2-7; TRBD2 aligns across 8 bases. Unmatched junction bases numbered 10, after V lost 6 bases and J lost 6 bases. Germline V gene data show CDR1 as SNHLY and CDR2 as FYNNEI. The CDR3 length is 14 residues. Written as DNA, the CDR3 is TGTGCCAGCAGCCCGGGACTAGTTCGGGGCGAGCAGTACTTC. Translation: CASSPGLVRGEQYF. Variable domain in full (rest from reference TRBV2 and TRBJ2-7): EPEVTQTPSHQVTQMGQEVILRCVPISNHLYFYWYRQILGQKVEFLVSFYNNEISEKSEIFDDQFSVERPDGSNFTLKIRSTKLEDSAMYFCASSPGLVRGEQYFGPGTRLTVT.

A word on this clone: One end of the junction varies from germline; a read error may be responsible. The chain links TRBV9 to TRBJ1-2; 8 positions agree with TRBD1. This CDR3 has 13 residues. Germline CDR1 SGDLS, CDR2 YYNGEE. CDR3 coding DNA: TGTGCCAGCAGCGATGGACAGGGTAATGGCTACATCTTC. Translation gives CASSDGQGNGYIF.

The chain links TRBV28 to TRBJ2-1; TRBD2 matches at 13 bases. The germline V gene has CDR1 MDHEN and CDR2 SYDVKM. The length of the CDR3 is 15 residues. Losses at the gene ends were 6 bases for V and 8 bases for J; bases not matched to a gene: 7. CDR3 bases: TGTGCCAGCAGCCCGGGGACTAGCGGGATCCATGAGCAGTTCTTC. Its translation is CASSPGTSGIHEQFF.

V and J are TRBV7-3 and TRBJ2-1, with D possibly matching TRBD2 (6 bases). The CDR3 length is 11 residues. Deletions cut 4 bases from V and 13 bases from J, with 11 bases between. Looked up from germline, CDR1 is SGHTA and CDR2 is FQGTGA. The CDR3 here is CASSSGGSQFF. The CDR3 DNA sequence: TGTGCCAGCAGCTCCGGGGGATCCCAGTTCTTC.

The chain joins TRBV11-1 to TRBJ2-4; TRBD1 might be the D (7 bases). V lost 0 bases and J lost 2, with 14 bases in between. Germline V CDR1 and CDR2: SGHAT, FQDESV (reference sequence). This CDR3 region has 17 residues. CDR3 coding DNA: TGTGCCAGCAGCTTAGCAGCGCAGGGGGGTTCCAAAAACATTCAGTACTTC. Amino acid sequence: CASSLAAQGGSKNIQYF.

This clone occurred once. The chain couples TRBV5-1 to TRBJ2-7; D perhaps matches TRBD1 (5 bases). Germline CDR1 is SGHRS and CDR2 is YFSETQ. The germline V and J ends were trimmed by 4 bases and 2 bases, with 13 bases remaining between them. This CDR3 spans 14 amino acids. This CDR3 is CASSPDNTTYEQYF. CDR3 coding DNA: TGCGCCAGCAGCCCGGACAACACCACCTACGAGCAGTACTTC.

The chain carries TRBV9 and TRBJ2-7; possible D gene TRBD2, 6 bases. The CDR3 length is 16 residues. Germline CDR1 reads SGDLS; CDR2 reads YYNGEE. With 3 bases removed from V and 0 bases from J, the gap between germline ends came to 16 bases. The CDR3 loop reads CASSAPEEGASYEQYF. Here the CDR3 DNA reads TGTGCCAGCAGCGCTCCCGAGGAGGGAGCCTCCTACGAGCAGTACTTC.

V is TRBV28 and J is TRBJ1-2; D not resolved. V lost 6 bases and J lost 3, with 8 bases in between. The CDR3 spans 12 residues. Germline CDR1 and CDR2: MDHEN and SYDVKM. CDR3: CASSPPYYGYTF. The CDR3 DNA is TGTGCCAGCAGCCCCCCCTACTATGGCTACACCTTC.

This rearrangement joins TRBV14 to TRBJ1-2; the D is unclear. Germline CDR1 and CDR2: SGHDN and FVKESK. Between the trimmed V and J ends, which lost 0 bases and 4 bases, there was a span of 12 bases. This CDR3 comprises 15 residues. CDR3 nucleotide sequence: TGTGCCAGCAGCCAAGATCCGGGTTCGAGCTATGGCTACACCTTC. This codes for CASSQDPGSSYGYTF.

The genes are TRBV14 and TRBJ2-3, with D possibly being TRBD2 (7 bases). V was trimmed by 3 bases and J by 2 bases, leaving 18 bases between them. This CDR3 comprises 17 residues. Germline V gene sequence: CDR1 SGHDN, CDR2 FVKESK. The CDR3, as DNA: TGTGCCAGCAGCCAGTTGGGGGGGCGGTCCTTCACAGATACGCAGTATTTT. Residues: CASSQLGGRSFTDTQYF.

The CDR3 region has the DNA TGTGCCAGCTCACCCAGGCCGTTGGATACGCAGTATTTT. Translated: CASSPRPLDTQYF. The rearrangement links TRBV18 to TRBJ2-3; the D is unclear. Germline CDR1 KGHSH, CDR2 LQKENI. With 3 bases removed from V and 6 bases from J, the gap between germline ends came to 10 bases. This CDR3 is 13 amino acids long.

The rearrangement joins TRBV5-1 to TRBJ2-1; 16 nucleotides match TRBD2. Germline CDR1 SGHRS, CDR2 YFSETQ. The CDR3 length is 16 residues. The junction had 2 bases not matched to a gene; V was cut back by 1 base and J by 7 bases. The DNA of the CDR3 is TGCGCCAGCAGCTTGTCGGGACTAGCGGGAGGGAATGAGCAGTTCTTC. It is translated as CASSLSGLAGGNEQFF.

This clone turned up a few times. The chain is built from TRBV27 and TRBJ2-7, with 9 bases that match TRBD2. Germline V gene data show CDR1 as MNHEY and CDR2 as SMNVEV (reference sequence). The CDR3 spans 14 residues. V dropped 5 bases and J dropped 4; count of bases not matched to a gene: 6. The CDR3 reads CASSPNSGGYEQYF. CDR3 nucleotide sequence: TGTGCCAGCAGTCCCAATAGCGGGGGTTACGAGCAGTACTTC.

The chain joins TRBV28 to TRBJ1-4; no reliable D call. Germline CDR1 and CDR2: MDHEN and SYDVKM. The CDR3 is made up of 17 amino acids. Trimming took 3 bases from V and 0 from J, leaving 14 bases between them. The CDR3 protein is CASSFTYSYATNEKLFF. In DNA form, the CDR3 reads TGTGCCAGCAGTTTCACGTACAGCTATGCAACTAATGAAAAACTGTTTTTT.

The rearrangement joins TRBV9 to TRBJ1-4, with TRBD1 identical over 7 bases. Germline V gene lookup returns CDR1 SGDLS and CDR2 YYNGEE. After removal of 2 bases from V and 7 bases from J, the junction contained 14 bases not matched to a gene. CDR3 length equals 17 residues. The chain's CDR3 is CASSVKALGQGGEKLFF. The DNA of the CDR3 is TGTGCCAGCAGCGTGAAAGCCTTGGGGCAGGGGGGTGAAAAACTGTTTTTT.

The rearrangement uses TRBV5-6 and TRBJ2-5; D is uncertain. V lost 0 bases and J lost 1, with 10 bases in between. There are 15 residues in the CDR3. Germline values: CDR1 SGHDT, CDR2 YYEEEE. This chain's CDR3 is CASSLVRSPQETQYF. The CDR3 DNA reads as TGTGCCAGCAGCTTGGTCCGTTCCCCCCAAGAGACCCAGTACTTC.

This sequence joins TRBV7-8 and TRBJ2-7, with TRBD2 matching over 14 bases. This CDR3 spans 17 amino acids. J lost 1 base, V lost 2 bases, and 4 bases had no gene match. The germline CDR1 and CDR2 sequences are SGHVS and FQNEAQ. The CDR3 DNA reads as TGTGCCAGCAGCTTACGACTAGCGGGAGGGACTTCCTACGAGCAGTACTTC. The encoded protein is CASSLRLAGGTSYEQYF. Together with reference TRBV7-8 and TRBJ2-7, the CDR3 gives the full variable domain: GAGVSQSPRYKVAKRGQDVALRCDPISGHVSLFWYQQALGQGPEFLTYFQNEAQLDKSGLPSDRFFAERPEGSVSTLKIQRTQQEDSAVYLCASSLRLAGGTSYEQYFGPGTRLTVT.

The chain recombines TRBV5-1 with TRBJ1-1; the D is unclear. V shed 5 bases and J shed 3 bases, with 11 bases lying between them. CDR3 length: 13 amino acids. Looked up from germline, CDR1 is SGHRS and CDR2 is YFSETQ. The CDR3 reads CASRNTRDTEAFF. CDR3 coding DNA: TGCGCCAGCAGAAACACCCGGGACACTGAAGCTTTCTTT.

The CDR3 DNA reads as TGTGCCAGCAGTTTATTTGGCGGGAGGCAAGAGACCCAGTACTTC. This encodes CASSLFGGRQETQYF. The chain is built from TRBV27 and TRBJ2-5; 8 nucleotides align to TRBD2. This CDR3 contains 15 residues. V shed 1 base and J 2 bases; nucleotides not matched to a gene: 3. The germline CDR1 and CDR2 sequences are MNHEY and SMNVEV (reference sequence).

In this sample, this clone turned up a few times. The rearrangement links TRBV30 to TRBJ1-4, with TRBD1 identical over 8 bases. This CDR3 contains 15 residues. Trimming took 3 bases from V and 4 from J; bases not matched to a gene: 7. CDR1 and CDR2 from the germline V gene are GTSNPN and SVGIG (reference sequence). As DNA, the CDR3 is TGTGCCTGGAGAAACGGACAGGGCCATAATGAAAAACTGTTTTTT. Amino acid sequence: CAWRNGQGHNEKLFF.

The V gene is TRBV5-5, the J gene TRBJ1-3, with D perhaps TRBD1 (6 bases). The CDR3 is 15 amino acids. V was trimmed by 4 bases and J by 0 bases, leaving 11 bases between them. Germline CDR1 reads SGHKS; CDR2 reads YYEKEE (reference sequence). The CDR3 DNA sequence: TGTGCCAGCAGCGGGGACACGAGCTCTGGAAACACCATATATTTT. This translates into CASSGDTSSGNTIYF.

V gene TRBV11-2 combines with J gene TRBJ2-3, with D possibly being TRBD2 (6 bases). The V end lost 0 bases, the J end lost 3 bases, and 13 bases lay between the germline ends. CDR1 and CDR2 from the germline V gene are SGHAT and FQNNGV. The CDR3 is 16 amino acids. The CDR3 spells CASSLDRGAGTDTQYF. As DNA, the CDR3 is TGTGCCAGCAGCTTAGACCGAGGTGCGGGAACAGATACGCAGTATTTT. The full variable domain, in which reference TRBV11-2 and TRBJ2-3 provide the parts outside the CDR3, is EAGVAQSPRYKIIEKRQSVAFWCNPISGHATLYWYQQILGQGPKLLIQFQNNGVVDDSQLPKDRFSAERLKGVDSTLKIQPAKLEDSAVYLCASSLDRGAGTDTQYFGPGTRLTVL.

The CDR3: CASSQVRTGEGLAGGRYADTQYF. The CDR3 nucleotides are TGTGCCAGCAGCCAAGTCCGGACAGGAGAAGGACTAGCGGGAGGGCGGTATGCAGATACGCAGTATTTT. The rearrangement uses TRBV4-2 and TRBJ2-3, with 15 bases fitting TRBD2. V trimming: 1 base; J trimming: 4 bases; junction bases outside the gene matches: 21. The CDR3 consists of 23 residues. Germline CDR1 LGHNA, CDR2 YNFKEQ.